The 28 T cell receptor beta chains presented below share a single source sample, sequenced in a study of control samples from healthy donors and cancer patients. Assay used: immunoSEQ multiplex PCR; TCRdb lists only in-frame clones, some missing. The sample consists of some 80,000 clones, nearly 90% of them appearing once. Sequencing was carried out using blood. These TCRs come from a man aged 50-59 years in good health.

This clone was seen just once. CDR3 sequence (DNA): TGTGCCAGCATGCGTATACGAGAAAAACTGTTTTTT. It codes for CASMRIREKLFF. The chain uses TRBV6-5 and TRBJ1-4; D ambiguous. The germline V gene has CDR1 MNHEY and CDR2 SVGAGI. The CDR3 covers 12 residues. Trimming took off 7 bases at V and 8 bases at J, with 11 bases between the two ends.

This chain joins TRBV30 and TRBJ1-2; D possibly corresponds to TRBD1 (5 bases). The V end was cut by 3 bases, the J end by 6 bases, with 14 bases between. Germline CDR1 reads GTSNPN; CDR2 reads SVGIG (reference sequence). The CDR3 covers 13 residues. CDR3 sequence reads: CAWSVRGGDGYTF. CDR3 sequence (DNA): TGTGCCTGGAGCGTGCGGGGAGGGGATGGCTACACCTTC.

This chain connects TRBV18 to TRBJ2-3; D is perhaps TRBD1 (6 bases). The length of the CDR3 is 13 residues. V dropped 2 bases and J dropped 5 bases, with 8 bases sitting between them. Germline V gene data show CDR1 as KGHSH and CDR2 as LQKENI. CDR3 sequence (DNA): TGTGCCAGCTCACCAGGGACACGAGATACGCAGTATTTT. Its translation is CASSPGTRDTQYF.

This chain uses TRBV3-1 (or the pseudogene TRBV3-2) with TRBJ2-3; 7 bases line up with TRBD1. V dropped 0 bases and J dropped 1; count of bases not matched to a gene: 10. This CDR3 spans 18 amino acids. Germline V lookup: CDR1 LGHDT, CDR2 YNNKEL (reference sequence). In DNA, the CDR3 is TGTGCCAGCAGCCAAGATTTGCGCGACGGGACAGGCACAGATACGCAGTATTTT. It specifies CASSQDLRDGTGTDTQYF.

This chain connects TRBV5-1 to TRBJ2-5; no reliable D call. Germline V gene data show CDR1 as SGHRS and CDR2 as YFSETQ. V was trimmed by 4 bases and J by 0 bases, leaving 7 bases between them. CDR3 length: 13 residues. CDR3 DNA: TGCGCCAGCAGCCCCGAGTACCAAGAGACCCAGTACTTC. Residues: CASSPEYQETQYF.

This rearrangement joins TRBV7-2 to TRBJ2-5; 10 bases line up with TRBD2. This CDR3 spans 15 amino acids. Looked up from germline, CDR1 is SGHTA and CDR2 is FQGNSA. V dropped 2 bases and J dropped 7; count of bases not matched to a gene: 7. CDR3 amino acids: CASSLRSGGAGTQYF. In DNA form, the CDR3 reads TGTGCCAGCAGCTTACGGAGCGGGGGGGCAGGGACCCAGTACTTC.

This clone was found a few times. J is TRBJ2-6 and V is TRBV19, with D tentatively TRBD2 (6 bases). Germline lookup yields CDR1 LNHDA and CDR2 SQIVND (reference sequence). The CDR3 is 16 amino acids. The V and J ends lost 3 bases and 3 bases respectively, with 12 bases between them. CDR3 in amino acids: CASSMGGVGGANVLTF. The CDR3 DNA sequence: TGTGCCAGTAGTATGGGCGGGGTTGGTGGGGCCAACGTCCTGACTTTC.

V usage is TRBV6-6 and J usage is TRBJ1-2, with D maybe TRBD1 (5 bases). Germline assignment: CDR1 MNHNY and CDR2 SVGAGI (reference sequence). Trimming removed 6 bases at V and 4 bases at J, with 12 bases between. The CDR3 sequence is 13 residues long. Written as DNA, the CDR3 is TGTGCCAGCAGGGCGGACATGCTCTATGGCTACACCTTC. It specifies CASRADMLYGYTF.

As DNA, the CDR3 is TGTGCCACTCAAGGAAGGGACAGGGGGAGCAATCAGCCCCAGCATTTT. Translation gives CATQGRDRGSNQPQHF. This chain connects TRBV19 to TRBJ1-5, with TRBD1 identical over 11 bases. With V trimmed by 10 bases and J by 1 base, 9 bases remained unmatched. The CDR3 is 16 residues long. The germline V gene has CDR1 LNHDA and CDR2 SQIVND (reference sequence).

This clone appeared a few times. The chain is built from TRBV19 and TRBJ1-3; TRBD1 matches 9 bases. Germline CDR1 LNHDA, CDR2 SQIVND (reference sequence). J lost 0 bases, V lost 8 bases, and 2 bases had no gene match. The CDR3 runs to 14 residues. CDR3 in amino acids: CASGQGLSGNTIYF. CDR3 nucleotide sequence: TGTGCCAGTGGACAGGGGCTCTCTGGAAACACCATATATTTT.

This chain connects TRBV19 to TRBJ2-1; TRBD2 aligns across 11 bases. Germline V gene lookup returns CDR1 LNHDA and CDR2 SQIVND (reference sequence). This CDR3 comprises 17 residues. Trimming at V came to 3 bases and at J to 2 bases, leaving 6 bases not matched to a gene. CDR3 in amino acids: CASSIRSGGGTYNEQFF. The CDR3, as DNA: TGTGCCAGTAGTATCCGTAGCGGGGGGGGGACCTACAATGAGCAGTTCTTC.

This sequence joins TRBV7-2 and TRBJ1-1, with no clear D. The CDR3 totals 13 residues. Germline-derived CDR1 and CDR2 are SGHTA and FQGNSA. V dropped 5 bases and J dropped 0 bases, with 7 bases sitting between them. The CDR3 sequence: CASSRDMNTEAFF. The CDR3 DNA follows: TGTGCCAGCAGCCGAGACATGAACACTGAAGCTTTCTTT.

The chain carries TRBV6-5 and TRBJ1-5; the D is unclear. Per germline, CDR1 MNHEY and CDR2 SVGAGI. V was shortened by 8 bases and J by 3 bases, with 5 bases between the two germline ends. The CDR3 is made up of 11 amino acids. The CDR3 region has the DNA TGTGCCAGCGGTAACAATCAGCCCCAGCATTTT. Encoded protein: CASGNNQPQHF.

V gene TRBV3-1 (or the pseudogene TRBV3-2) combines with J gene TRBJ1-3; D is unresolved. Germline CDR1 and CDR2: LGHDT and YNNKEL (reference sequence). This CDR3 has 16 residues. V dropped 4 bases and J dropped 3 bases, with 16 bases sitting between them. The CDR3 region is CASSPTQIRGGNTIYF. CDR3 coding DNA: TGTGCCAGCAGCCCCACCCAAATACGGGGTGGAAACACCATATATTTT.

V and J are TRBV7-2 and TRBJ2-1; perhaps TRBD2 as D (5 bases). From germline, CDR1 is SGHTA and CDR2 FQGNSA. Trimming pared 1 base from V and 0 bases from J, leaving 10 bases between. The CDR3 covers 16 residues. The CDR3 reads CASSLDGERSYNEQFF. The CDR3 DNA follows: TGTGCCAGCAGCTTAGATGGGGAGCGCTCCTACAATGAGCAGTTCTTC.

The genes are TRBV25-1 and TRBJ1-1; 8 bases agree with TRBD1. This CDR3 spans 14 amino acids. V lost 5 bases to trimming and J lost 4 bases; unmatched junction nucleotides: 6. Germline V gives CDR1 MGHDK, CDR2 SYGVNS. The CDR3 DNA follows: TGTGCCAGCAGTCCACAGGGGGGTGGCACTGAAGCTTTCTTT. It encodes CASSPQGGGTEAFF. Together with reference TRBV25-1 and TRBJ1-1, the CDR3 gives the full variable domain: EADIYQTPRYLVIGTGKKITLECSQTMGHDKMYWYQQDPGMELHLIHYSYGVNSTEKGDLSSESTVSRIRTEHFPLTLESARPSHTSQYLCASSPQGGGTEAFFGQGTRLTVV.

The V gene is TRBV5-4, the J gene TRBJ2-1, with D perhaps TRBD1 or TRBD2 (6 bases each). The germline V gene has CDR1 SGHNT and CDR2 YYREEE (reference sequence). The CDR3 consists of 14 residues. V shed 1 base and J shed 6 bases, with 11 bases lying between them. CDR3 protein: CASSLSGALNEQFF. The CDR3 nucleotides are TGTGCCAGCAGCTTGTCGGGGGCGCTCAATGAGCAGTTCTTC.

The chain has TRBV6-5 and TRBJ1-6; 10 positions agree with TRBD1. CDR1 is MNHEY, CDR2 SVGAGI, per germline. The CDR3 is 14 residues long. Germline trimming cut 11 bases from V and 6 bases from J; bases unmatched to any gene: 7. The CDR3 coding sequence is TGTGCCGGACAGGGGGAGCTTATTAATTCACCCCTCCACTTT. Amino acid sequence: CAGQGELINSPLHF.

This sequence joins TRBV4-2 and TRBJ1-5; the match to TRBD1 covers 9 bases. The V and J ends lost 1 base and 6 bases, in that order; junction bases with no gene match: 7. The CDR3 spans 16 residues. The germline gives CDR1 LGHNA, CDR2 YNFKEQ. The CDR3 region is CASSQVLQGASQPQHF. CDR3 coding DNA: TGTGCCAGCAGCCAAGTTTTACAGGGGGCTAGTCAGCCCCAGCATTTT.

The chain is built from TRBV24-1 and TRBJ2-3; 8 positions match TRBD1. After removal of 5 bases from V and 0 bases from J, the junction contained 3 bases not matched to a gene. Germline lookup yields CDR1 KGHDR and CDR2 SFDVKD. This CDR3 contains 15 residues. The CDR3 region is CATSAGQGSTDTQYF. The CDR3 DNA reads as TGTGCCACCAGTGCCGGACAGGGAAGCACAGATACGCAGTATTTT.

The rearrangement uses TRBV11-2 and TRBJ2-5, with 7 bases matching TRBD1. The trim removed 5 bases at V and 5 bases at J, leaving 8 bases unmatched. The CDR3 covers 14 residues. The germline gives CDR1 SGHAT, CDR2 FQNNGV. As DNA, the CDR3 is TGTGCCAGCAGCAAAGACAGGGCCTGGGAGACCCAGTACTTC. Its protein is CASSKDRAWETQYF. The complete variable domain, with remaining parts taken from reference TRBV11-2 and TRBJ2-5, reads EAGVAQSPRYKIIEKRQSVAFWCNPISGHATLYWYQQILGQGPKLLIQFQNNGVVDDSQLPKDRFSAERLKGVDSTLKIQPAKLEDSAVYLCASSKDRAWETQYFGPGTRLLVL.

This clone has more than one count but fewer than ten. The V call is TRBV18, the J call TRBJ1-1, with D hard to call. The CDR3 extends over 13 amino acids. Germline lookup yields CDR1 KGHSH and CDR2 LQKENI. The germline V and J ends were trimmed by 6 bases and 3 bases, with 11 bases remaining between them. As DNA, the CDR3 is TGTGCCAGCTCTACCGCTTGGGACACTGAAGCTTTCTTT. Its protein product is CASSTAWDTEAFF.

CDR3 in DNA: TGTGCCAGCAGCCATTGGACTGACCAAGAGACCCAGTACTTC. This encodes CASSHWTDQETQYF. The chain employs TRBV14 and TRBJ2-5; D perhaps matches TRBD2 (5 bases). The CDR3 covers 14 residues. Germline V lookup: CDR1 SGHDN, CDR2 FVKESK. The V gene lost 3 bases and the J gene lost 0 bases, with 8 bases spanning the gap.

The chain recombines TRBV5-1 with TRBJ2-3; TRBD2 aligns across 13 bases. Germline assignment: CDR1 SGHRS and CDR2 YFSETQ. This CDR3 spans 14 amino acids. Unmatched junction bases numbered 6, after V lost 0 bases and J lost 14 bases. For the CDR3, the DNA is TGCGCCAGCAGCTTGGGGACTAGCGGGGGACCTCTGTATTTT. It is translated as CASSLGTSGGPLYF.

This clone was seen just once. The chain couples TRBV7-9 to TRBJ2-1; the D gene is possibly TRBD2 (6 bases). Germline CDR1 is SEHNR and CDR2 is FQNEAQ (reference sequence). Trimming took off 5 bases at V and 3 bases at J, with 8 bases between the two ends. The CDR3 sequence is 13 residues long. CDR3 nucleotides: TGTGCCAGCAGCGGGGGGAGCTACAATGAGCAGTTCTTC. It codes for CASSGGSYNEQFF.

This sequence joins TRBV19 and TRBJ1-1; D remains unclear. The CDR3 spans 15 residues. Trimming shortened V by 6 bases and J by 5 bases, and 19 bases separated the two germline ends. Germline V gene data show CDR1 as LNHDA and CDR2 as SQIVND (reference sequence). The CDR3 DNA is TGTGCCAGTAGGGAACGTGGTATGGGAGGAACTGAAGCTTTCTTT. It is translated as CASRERGMGGTEAFF.

Of note for this clone: A junction boundary mismatches the germline segment, possibly from a read error. The chain couples TRBV3-1 (or the pseudogene TRBV3-2) to TRBJ1-4; D may be TRBD1 (5 bases). The CDR3 has 14 residues. Germline-derived CDR1 and CDR2 are LGHDT and YNNKEL (reference sequence). The CDR3 reads CASRQGGANEKLFF. CDR3 DNA sequence: TGTGCCAGCAGACAAGGAGGGGCTAATGAAAAACTGTTTTTT.

V usage is TRBV9 and J usage is TRBJ2-3; D unresolved. The V end was cut by 0 bases, the J end by 2 bases, with 7 bases between. CDR1 SGDLS and CDR2 YYNGEE come from the germline V gene. This CDR3 spans 14 amino acids. As DNA, the CDR3 is TGTGCCAGCAGCGTAGATCAATTCACAGATACGCAGTATTTT. It yields the protein CASSVDQFTDTQYF.